This T cell receptor (beta chain) stems from a study of cytomegalovirus exposure and HLA in healthy donors. Study-level background: The same platform as the approximately 730 first-cohort repertoires was used for the roughly 130 validation repertoires, a later analysis reported. Study observations and caveats: As was reported, the classifier diagnosed cytomegalovirus status with high specificity and sensitivity. Clusters of TCRs from the first cohort tended to co-occur in the 120 or so validation repertoires (as a later analysis found).

CDR1 MGHRA and CDR2 YSYEKL come from the germline V gene. V was clipped by 6 bases and J by 1 base; unmatched bases: 1. The CDR3 has 14 residues. Sequenced by immunoSEQ multiplex PCR; TCRdb stores in-frame clones only, minus some. The sample yields some 80,000 clones, 95% seen once. Comment on this clone: No antigen is known for it.

This receptor was identified in a woman aged 18-29 years in good health and CMV-seronegative. Sequencing used PBMCs. The V gene is TRBV4-1, the J gene TRBJ2-2, with 8 bases that match TRBD2. The CDR3 DNA follows: TGCGCCAGCAGACGGGAGGGGAACACCGGGGAGCTGTTTTTT. It is translated as CASRREGNTGELFF.